This T cell receptor beta chain was documented in a study of cytomegalovirus exposure and HLA in healthy donors (dated by TCRdb to 2016 to 2017). Concerning the study at large: According to an earlier analysis of 587 of the donors, some 170 million T cells yielded some 110 million unique TCR beta sequences and approximately 300 Gb of sequence data. About 300 gigabases of sequencing data and around 87 million unique TCR sequences were included in an early release covering about 700 HLA-typed donors. Of the roughly 400 genotyped donors, 65% to 90% fell in the genetic ancestry cluster associated with self-reported Caucasian donors. The study aimed to test whether cataloging public T cell receptors could reveal signatures of past pathogen exposure. Using immunosequencing, the study profiled T cell repertoires from 500 to 800 subjects and related those repertoires to cytomegalovirus serostatus. Along with the roughly 700-subject first cohort, a separate validation cohort of over a hundred different subjects was used. High-throughput TCR immunosequencing, statistical association of individual TCRs with disease status, and machine learning were combined to predict cytomegalovirus infection status. A later analysis re-analyzed previously published TCR beta repertoires from 500 to 700 donors and added high-resolution HLA genotyping to study TCR occurrence patterns. Rather than drawing on any new phenotypic data, the later analysis identified candidate immune exposures from TCR beta sequences and the way those sequences occurred across donors. An earlier analysis of approximately 500 of the donors applied high-throughput TCR beta sequencing to assess whether each TCR beta V gene segment acted as functional or pseudogenic. Donor age, sex, ethnicity and CMV serostatus were compiled together with the repertoire data. A later genetic analysis used genome-wide SNP genotypes for about three fifths of the roughly 700 donors, treating that subset as a discovery cohort. All discovery cohort repertoires had been generated using a single sequencing platform. Class I and class II HLA loci were covered by the typing at four-digit resolution. Typing coverage varied by locus: roughly 629-640 donors for A, B, C, DRB1 and DQB1; roughly 500 for DQA1; about 600 for DPA1; roughly 450 for DPB1. Five DR-DQ haplotypes were treated as single units for association and clustering because of strong linkage in the cohort. Among some 400 genotyped donors of the cohort, an average of roughly 240,000 unique TCR beta nucleotide sequences were sequenced per donor, around 18% of them non-productive. The investigation overall reported the following: Roughly uniform sequencing depth across donors was assumed in presence/absence analyses, although this assumption may not hold. A later analysis found that TCR association rates varied across HLA loci, with DRB1 alleles showing the most associated TCRs and HLA-C alleles the fewest. A cluster of highly shared sequence variants was judged likely to represent a technical artifact of the sequencing pipeline. Several of the top co-occurrence clusters appeared to be linked to parvovirus B19, influenza, CMV and Epstein-Barr virus, according to a later analysis. In the study, 150 to 200 TCR beta chains were listed as associated with cytomegalovirus. Immune exposure information for the cohort was limited to CMV serostatus. A further reported finding was that TCR beta sequences accurately predicted the HLA-A and HLA-B alleles for most subjects in the first cohort. The classifier was reported to diagnose cytomegalovirus status with high specificity and sensitivity in both the original cohort and the validation cohort. An association between a missense DCLRE1C variant and V-gene and J-gene trimming of TCR beta chains was found in a later genetic analysis and replicated in an independent cohort. Most TCR sequences were observed very rarely across donors, whereas some public TCRs were present in many individuals. In an earlier analysis of around 600 of the donors, most TCR beta V segments appeared in productive rearrangements about 87% or about 30% of the time, broadly matching IMGT annotations. Because counts were too low, about 15 rarely observed V segments, including chromosome 9 orphons, were left out of the earlier analysis of approximately 580 of the donors. The authors suggested that the approach could potentially be extended to other disease states and immunological phenotypes. In a later analysis, more than 15,000 TCR beta sequences were associated with specific HLA alleles at a false discovery rate of 0.05. A few of the identified cytomegalovirus-associated TCR beta chains were confirmed in vitro to be specific for cytomegalovirus antigens. Because some donors lacked HLA typing at each locus, the association tests relied only on the typed subset. Strong co-occurrence of HLA alleles, especially DR and DQ, made assigning TCR associations to individual alleles difficult. The cohort was sequenced for TCR beta chains only, and without alpha or paired-chain data the features that could be detected were limited. In a later analysis, HLA-associated TCR beta chains were found to be more clonally expanded and to have lower generation probabilities than equally common non-associated chains. Linkage disequilibrium might explain the correlated functional status among segregating V segments, but an unknown experimental factor could not be ruled out. A later analysis found that most CMV-associated TCR beta chains appeared HLA-restricted, with HLA associations seemingly driven largely by CMV exposure. Some IMGT-functional V segments, including TRBV6-2 and TRBV6-3, could not be told apart with the 87-base-pair reads, so those segments were excluded. According to a later genetic analysis, donors in an Asian-associated ancestry cluster had fewer N-insertions in productive TCRs than the roughly 670-donor mean.

The cohort was made up of approximately 700 healthy bone marrow donors. At the time of sampling, all cohort members were nominally healthy, though unrecorded immune exposures were likely present. The donor tested CMV seronegative, placing the donor among the 350 to 400 seronegative members of the cohort. Every donor gave a peripheral blood sample, and the peripheral blood mononuclear cells from that sample were used for TCR beta sequencing. Genomic DNA extraction from the blood cell samples was performed with the Qiagen DNeasy Blood Extraction Kit. From a lookup of the germline V gene, CDR1 and CDR2 are SQVTM and ANQGSEA. The germline V and J ends show losses of 5 bases and 4 bases respectively, and no gene match explains 5 bases of the junction. The CDR3 goes from the cysteine to the phenylalanine over 13 residues. Here the CDR3 DNA is all that survives: 39 bases in frame from base 1. Library construction relied on the immunoSEQ multiplex PCR assay. The multiplex PCR relied on a mix of 60 forward primers for TCR Vbeta segments and 13 reverse primers for TCR Jbeta segments. A multiplex PCR assay on genomic DNA amplified the CDR3 region of rearranged TCR beta genes. The amplified TCR beta libraries were sequenced on the Illumina HiSeq System as 87-base-pair reads. The source study handled its data this way. Across the roughly 600 repertoires, a later analysis counted 80 million or so unique TCR beta chains, roughly 11 million of which were shared by at least two donors. Raw reads were error-corrected and collapsed into unique sequences by a nearest-neighbor algorithm in which closely related sequences were merged to remove PCR and sequencing errors. To assign V, D and J gene segments, CDR3 sequences were aligned to IMGT reference sequences. Each retained sequence needed at least a six-nucleotide match to both a V gene segment and a J gene segment. Rearrangements were classified as productive when the CDR3 lacked stop codons and remained in frame with V and J, and all other rearrangements were classified as non-productive. CDR3 was defined by IMGT convention, running from the second conserved V-encoded cysteine to the conserved J-encoded phenylalanine. The earlier analysis of roughly 590 of the donors excluded any sequence lacking an unambiguous match to a single V gene segment. An earlier analysis of approximately 590 of the donors classified V segments as functional when productive rearrangements were above 56.7% and as segregating when the standard deviation between donors was above 5%. A statistical classification framework was built for diagnosing cytomegalovirus status from the catalog of TCR beta chain sequences. In a later analysis, TCR nucleotide sequences were compared against IMGT/GENE-DB human TR gene sequences so that V and J genes could be assigned. The TCRdist pipeline was used in a later analysis to assign CDR3 sequences and most-parsimonious VDJ recombination scenarios. In a later analysis, every TCR beta chain was defined by the combination of its CDR3 amino acid sequence and its V-gene family, and reads without a unique V-gene family were dropped. A later analysis removed 592 highly shared, low-generation-probability nucleotide sequences to deal with suspected cross-contamination and a sequencing artifact. In a later analysis, a clonal expansion index for each public chain was calculated from normalized within-repertoire ranks of inferred template counts. A later analysis computed generation probabilities with a VDJ recombination model fitted to out-of-frame rearrangements, and checked the results against IGoR. In a later analysis, hypergeometric tests were used to score TCR-TCR, TCR-HLA and TCR-CMV co-occurrence, with a repertoire-size bias correction applied to TCR pairs. In a later analysis, false discovery rates were estimated by permuting HLA or CMV assignments 20 times. In a later analysis, co-occurring TCRs were grouped with DBSCAN, and TCRdist sequence similarity was added when clustering was performed within HLA-allele-positive subsets. Repertoires with fewer than 30,000 or more than 120,000 public chains were left out of co-occurrence clustering, as were five repertoires with anomalous nucleotide sharing. As stored in TCRdb, this immuneACCESS dataset retains in-frame rearrangements with V and J assigned. A fraction of the clones does not appear; measured against another copy, unresolved V genes explain less than half of the discrepancy, and the remainder lacks a known reason. The V and J calls and the clone size are those of that table, but D and trimming were determined from the DNA. Recorded for this sample are over 150,000 clones; around 79% of them occurred a single time. The biggest ten clones account for 2.1% of the sample.

This clone occurred once. The target of this receptor is not known. No much larger clonotype is one base removed from it; base qualities were not supplied. This clonotype originated in a man aged 40-50 years in good health and CMV-seronegative. The sequence links TRBV29-1 to TRBJ2-7, with 10 bases matching TRBD2. Specimen: PBMCs. DNA sequence: TGCAGCGTTCGACTAGCGGGTGTTTACGAGCAGTACTTC. This translates into CSVRLAGVYEQYF.